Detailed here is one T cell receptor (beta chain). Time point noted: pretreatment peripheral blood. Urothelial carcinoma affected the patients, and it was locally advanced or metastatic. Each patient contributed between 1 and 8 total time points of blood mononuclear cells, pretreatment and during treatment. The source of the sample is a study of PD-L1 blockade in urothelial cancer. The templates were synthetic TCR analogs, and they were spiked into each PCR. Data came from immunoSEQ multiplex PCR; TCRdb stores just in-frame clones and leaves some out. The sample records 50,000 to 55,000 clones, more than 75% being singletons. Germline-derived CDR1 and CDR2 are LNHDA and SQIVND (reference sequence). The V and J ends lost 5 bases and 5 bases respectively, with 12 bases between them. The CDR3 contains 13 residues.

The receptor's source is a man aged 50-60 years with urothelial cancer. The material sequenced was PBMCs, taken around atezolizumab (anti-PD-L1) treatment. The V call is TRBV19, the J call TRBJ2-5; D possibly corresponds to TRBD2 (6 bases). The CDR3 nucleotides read TGTGCCAGTAGTTGGGACTTTGGGGAGACCCAGTACTTC. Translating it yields CASSWDFGETQYF.